This T cell receptor beta chain was sequenced during a study of blood T cell dynamics during melanoma immunotherapy. Across the study: Standard first-line treatment here was pembrolizumab or nivolumab plus ipilimumab in metastatic melanoma. Notes on the study in general: Cell-free DNA CDR3 sequences most resembled the immune-effector CD8+ subset, which was also most clonal. Whether repertoire-driving clones were melanoma-specific could not be determined.

As for this clone: No antigen is known for it.

The method was immunoSEQ multiplex PCR; TCRdb's version includes in-frame clones alone and lacks a portion of them. Of about 13,000 clones listed, 92% are singletons. As for time point: pre-treatment baseline. Blood was drawn before treatment and at week 3 after checkpoint blockade. Per germline, CDR1 MNHNY and CDR2 SVGAGI (reference sequence). This CDR3 has 12 residues. V was cut by 11 bases and J by 0 bases, with 11 bases left in between. The rearrangement joins TRBV6-6 to TRBJ2-7, with TRBD2 as a possible D gene (5 bases). The receptor comes from a human donor with melanoma. Material: effector memory CD8+ T cells from blood, obtained from a patient treated with checkpoint blockade. CDR3 amino acids: CASLGSSYEQYF. The CDR3 nucleotides read TGTGCCTCACTTGGGAGCTCCTACGAGCAGTACTTC.